The TCR beta chain described here comes from a study of blood T cell repertoires in COVID-19. About the research overall: Material from acute and convalescent COVID-19 was sourced from the United States, Italy and Spain.

CDR1 is ENHRY and CDR2 is SYGVKD in the germline V gene. The CDR3 sequence is 14 residues long. With 4 bases removed from V and 2 bases from J, the gap between germline ends came to 9 bases. Sequencing was performed with immunoSEQ multiplex PCR; in TCRdb, only in-frame clones are kept and a portion is missing. The table includes some 75,000 clones, 85% to 90% detected once. The TCR was taken from a man aged 55 to 70 with acute or convalescent COVID-19. Material: peripheral blood. This chain joins TRBV10-3 and TRBJ1-5; D possibly corresponds to TRBD1 (5 bases). CDR3 in amino acids: CAISVSGRNQPQHF. CDR3 sequence (DNA): TGTGCCATCAGTGTCTCAGGGCGCAATCAGCCCCAGCATTTT.